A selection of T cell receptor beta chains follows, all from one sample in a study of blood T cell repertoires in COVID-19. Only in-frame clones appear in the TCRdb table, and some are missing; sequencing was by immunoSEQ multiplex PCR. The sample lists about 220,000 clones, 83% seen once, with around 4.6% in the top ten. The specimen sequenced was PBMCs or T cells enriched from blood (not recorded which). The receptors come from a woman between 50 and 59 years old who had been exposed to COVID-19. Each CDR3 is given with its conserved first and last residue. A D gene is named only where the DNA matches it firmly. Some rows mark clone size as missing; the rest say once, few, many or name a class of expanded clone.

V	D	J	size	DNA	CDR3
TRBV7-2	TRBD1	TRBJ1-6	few	TGTGCCAGCAGCCTCGGGGACAGGGGTTCACCCCTCCACTTT	CASSLGDRGSPLHF
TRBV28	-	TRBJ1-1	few	TGTGCCAGCAGTTTATCTCCAGGGCTCACTGAAGCTTTCTTT	CASSLSPGLTEAFF
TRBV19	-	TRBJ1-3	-	TGTGCCAGTAGTCCGACCGGGGGGTACGGAAACACCATATATTTT	CASSPTGGYGNTIYF
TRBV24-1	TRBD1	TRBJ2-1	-	TGTGCCACCATTGCCGGGACAGCAAACAATGAGCAGTTCTTC	CATIAGTANNEQFF
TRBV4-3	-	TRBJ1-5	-	TGCGCCAGCAGCCGAGGCGTCGAGGCAGACAGCAATCAGCCCCAGCATTTT	CASSRGVEADSNQPQHF
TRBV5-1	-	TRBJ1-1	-	TGCGCCAGCAGCTCCTTAACGGGACATAAGAACACTGAAGCTTTCTTT	CASSSLTGHKNTEAFF
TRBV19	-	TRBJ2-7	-	TGTGCCAGTAGTATGACGGGACTCTACTACGAGCAGTACTTC	CASSMTGLYYEQYF
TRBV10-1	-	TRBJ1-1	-	TGCGCCAGCAGTGAAGTTGCGTGGACCGGGGACACTGAAGCTTTCTTT	CASSEVAWTGDTEAFF
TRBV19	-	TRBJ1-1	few	TGTGCCAGTAGAAAGGAGTTCAACACTGAAGCTTTCTTT	CASRKEFNTEAFF
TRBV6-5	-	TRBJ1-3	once	TGTGCCAGCAGCGTCAGGGATGGCTCTGGAAACACCATATATTTT	CASSVRDGSGNTIYF
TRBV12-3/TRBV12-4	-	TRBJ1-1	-	TGTGCCAGCAGTCCTCCGGGGAGTGAAGCTTTCTTT	CASSPPGSEAFF
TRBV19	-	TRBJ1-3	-	TGTGCCAGTAGTATAGCCCTGACAGGCCGCTCTGGAAACACCATATATTTT	CASSIALTGRSGNTIYF
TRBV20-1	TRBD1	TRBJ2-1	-	TGCAGTGCTATACAGGGGAATGAGCAGTTCTTC	CSAIQGNEQFF
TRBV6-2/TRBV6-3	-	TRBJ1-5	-	TGTGCCAGCAACCCTACGGGGGATCAGCCCCAGCATTTT	CASNPTGDQPQHF
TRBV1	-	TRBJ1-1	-	TGCACCAGCAGCCACTATATCGCTGAAGCTTTCTTT	CTSSHYIAEAFF
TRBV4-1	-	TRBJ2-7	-	TGCGCCAGCAGCCAAGAATTTCGGGGGAGCAACTACGAGCAGTACTTC	CASSQEFRGSNYEQYF
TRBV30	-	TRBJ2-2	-	TGTGCCTGGAGTGTAAGCGGAGCGATTACCGGGGAGCTGTTTTTT	CAWSVSGAITGELFF
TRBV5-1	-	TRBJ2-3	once	TGCGCCAGCAGCGGGGGCTCGAGCGTCGACACAGATACGCAGTATTTT	CASSGGSSVDTDTQYF
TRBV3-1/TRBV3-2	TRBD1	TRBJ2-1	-	TGTGCCAGCAGTCCTCCGGGACAGGGGCTAAGTGGGCAGTTCTTC	CASSPPGQGLSGQFF
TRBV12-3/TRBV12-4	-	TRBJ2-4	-	TGTGCCAGCAGTTTTGAGGGAAGACGGTACTTC	CASSFEGRRYF
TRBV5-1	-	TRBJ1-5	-	TGCGCCAGCATCGAGACGGACTATCAGCCCCAGCATTTT	CASIETDYQPQHF
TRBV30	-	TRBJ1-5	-	TGTGCCTGGGCCTCCAGACGGCCAGGGATACTTAGCAATCAGCCCCAGCATTTT	CAWASRRPGILSNQPQHF
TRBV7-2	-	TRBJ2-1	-	TGTGCCAGCAAGCGGGGCAGGGGAGACAATGAGCAGTTCTTC	CASKRGRGDNEQFF
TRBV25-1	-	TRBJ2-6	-	TGTGCCAGCAGTGAATATTTTGGCGGCGTCTCTGGGGCCAACGTCCTGACTTTC	CASSEYFGGVSGANVLTF
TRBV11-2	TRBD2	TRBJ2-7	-	TGTGCCAGCAGCCCCCTTTCCCACGGGGGGGGAATAAAGGTCTACGAGCAGTACTTC	CASSPLSHGGGIKVYEQYF
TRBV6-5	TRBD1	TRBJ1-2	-	TGTGCCAGCAGTTACGCCCAAATGACAGGGGGAGGCTACACCTTC	CASSYAQMTGGGYTF
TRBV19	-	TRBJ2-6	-	TGTGCCAGTAGGGACAACTCTGGGGCCAACGTCCTGACTTTC	CASRDNSGANVLTF
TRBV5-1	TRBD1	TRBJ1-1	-	TGCGCCAGCAGCCGGGACAGGGGCACTGAAGCTTTCTTT	CASSRDRGTEAFF
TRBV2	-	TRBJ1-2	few	TGTGCCAGCAGTGAAGCTAGAGGGAAAGGCTACACCTTC	CASSEARGKGYTF
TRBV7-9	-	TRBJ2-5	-	TGTGCCAGCAGCTTAACCAGGGAAGAGACCCAGTACTTC	CASSLTREETQYF
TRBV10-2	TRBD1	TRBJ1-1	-	TGCGCCACCTCGGACAGGGTACAGACTGAAGCTTTCTTT	CATSDRVQTEAFF
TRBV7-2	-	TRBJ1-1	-	TGTGCCAGCAGCTTAGAGGGTACGAGGGTGAACACTGAAGCTTTCTTT	CASSLEGTRVNTEAFF
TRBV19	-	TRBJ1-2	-	TGTGCCAGTAGAGATTACAACCAGGGTGACTATGGCTACACCTTC	CASRDYNQGDYGYTF
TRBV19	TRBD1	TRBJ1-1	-	TGTGCCAGTAGTAAGGACAGGGCGGGATTGAACACTGAAGCTTTCTTT	CASSKDRAGLNTEAFF
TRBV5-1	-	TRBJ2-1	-	TGCGCCAGCAGCTTTTGGGAGGCAGTTTACAATGAGCAGTTCTTC	CASSFWEAVYNEQFF
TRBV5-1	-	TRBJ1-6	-	TGCGCCAGCAGCTTCAACGGAGCGGGGTATAATTCACCCCTCCACTTT	CASSFNGAGYNSPLHF
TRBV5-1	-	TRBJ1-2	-	TGCGCCAGCAGCTTGACCGCGACAGTTTCTTTTTCTAACTATGGCTACACCTTC	CASSLTATVSFSNYGYTF
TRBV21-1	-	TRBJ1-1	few	TGTGCCAGCAGCAAAGGACAGGGGGTGAACACTGAAGCTTTCTTT	CASSKGQGVNTEAFF
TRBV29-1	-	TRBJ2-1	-	TGCAGCGTTTTATTTCTTATCGAGACAGGATGGAACTACAATGAGCAGTTCTTC	CSVLFLIETGWNYNEQFF
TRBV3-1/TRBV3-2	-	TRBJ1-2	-	TGTGCCAGCAGCCAAGCAGACTCCTATGGCTACACCTTC	CASSQADSYGYTF
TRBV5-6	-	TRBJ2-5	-	TGTGCCAGCAGCCCCGGGGAGCGCCTGACCCAGTACTTC	CASSPGERLTQYF
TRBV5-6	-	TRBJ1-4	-	TGTGCCAGCAGCTTCGGACAGACGAATGAAAAACTGTTTTTT	CASSFGQTNEKLFF
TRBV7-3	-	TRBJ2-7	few	TGTGCCAGCAGCTCCACCCCGAGGTCCGAGCAGTACTTC	CASSSTPRSEQYF